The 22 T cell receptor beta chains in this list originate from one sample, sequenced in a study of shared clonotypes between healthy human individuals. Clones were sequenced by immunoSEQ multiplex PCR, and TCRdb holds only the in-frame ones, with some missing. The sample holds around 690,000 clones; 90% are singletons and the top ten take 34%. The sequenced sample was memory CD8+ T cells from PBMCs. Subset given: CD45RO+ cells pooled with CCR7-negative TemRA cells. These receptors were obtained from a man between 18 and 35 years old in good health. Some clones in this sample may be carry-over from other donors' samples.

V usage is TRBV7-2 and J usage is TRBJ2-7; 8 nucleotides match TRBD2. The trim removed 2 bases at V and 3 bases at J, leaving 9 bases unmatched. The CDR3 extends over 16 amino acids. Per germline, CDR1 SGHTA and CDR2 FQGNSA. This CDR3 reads CASSLTAGGLHYEQYF. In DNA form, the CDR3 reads TGTGCCAGCAGCTTAACGGCGGGAGGCCTACACTACGAGCAGTACTTC.

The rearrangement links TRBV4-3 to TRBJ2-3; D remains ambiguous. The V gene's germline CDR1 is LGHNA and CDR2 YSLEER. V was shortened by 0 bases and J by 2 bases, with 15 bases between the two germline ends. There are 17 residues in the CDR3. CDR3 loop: CASSQDFREYYTDTQYF. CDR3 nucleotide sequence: TGCGCCAGCAGCCAAGATTTCCGAGAGTACTACACAGATACGCAGTATTTT.

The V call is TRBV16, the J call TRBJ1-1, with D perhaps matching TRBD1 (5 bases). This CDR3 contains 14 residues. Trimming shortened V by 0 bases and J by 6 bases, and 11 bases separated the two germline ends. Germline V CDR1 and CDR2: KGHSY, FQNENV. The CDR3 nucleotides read TGTGCCAGCAGCCAATCGGGGCCCAACGCTGAAGCTTTCTTT. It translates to CASSQSGPNAEAFF.

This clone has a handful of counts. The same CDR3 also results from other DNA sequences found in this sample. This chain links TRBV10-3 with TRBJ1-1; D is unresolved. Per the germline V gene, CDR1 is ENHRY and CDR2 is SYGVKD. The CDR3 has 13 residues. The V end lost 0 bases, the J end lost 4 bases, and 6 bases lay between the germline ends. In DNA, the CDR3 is TGTGCCATCAGTGAGTCGGTAGGCACTGAAGCTTTCTTT. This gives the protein CAISESVGTEAFF.

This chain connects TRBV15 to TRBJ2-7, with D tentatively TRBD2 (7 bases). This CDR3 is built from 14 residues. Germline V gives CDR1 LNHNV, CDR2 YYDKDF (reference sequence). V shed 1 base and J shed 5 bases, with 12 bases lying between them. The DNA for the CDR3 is TGTGCCACCAGCAGAGGCCCGGGGGGCGACGAGCAGTACTTC. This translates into CATSRGPGGDEQYF.

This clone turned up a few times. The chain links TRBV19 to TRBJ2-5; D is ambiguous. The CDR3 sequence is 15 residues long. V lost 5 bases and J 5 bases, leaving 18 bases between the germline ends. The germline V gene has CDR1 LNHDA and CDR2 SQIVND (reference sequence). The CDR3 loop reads CASSPRRILSETQYF. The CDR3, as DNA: TGTGCCAGTAGTCCCCGTAGGATTCTTTCGGAGACCCAGTACTTC.

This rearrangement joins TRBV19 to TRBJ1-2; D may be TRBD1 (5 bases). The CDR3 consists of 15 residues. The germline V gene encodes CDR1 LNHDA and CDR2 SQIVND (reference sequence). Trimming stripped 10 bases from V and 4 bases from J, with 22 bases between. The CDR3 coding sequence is TGTGCCACCCAAATCGGGGCAGGGCCTTTCTATGGCTACACCTTC. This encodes CATQIGAGPFYGYTF.

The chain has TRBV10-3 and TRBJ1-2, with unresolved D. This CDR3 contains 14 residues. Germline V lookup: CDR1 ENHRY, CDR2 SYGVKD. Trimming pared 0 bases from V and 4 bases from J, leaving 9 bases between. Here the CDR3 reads CAISESAAGYGYTF. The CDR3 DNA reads TGTGCCATCAGTGAGTCGGCAGCAGGCTATGGCTACACCTTC.

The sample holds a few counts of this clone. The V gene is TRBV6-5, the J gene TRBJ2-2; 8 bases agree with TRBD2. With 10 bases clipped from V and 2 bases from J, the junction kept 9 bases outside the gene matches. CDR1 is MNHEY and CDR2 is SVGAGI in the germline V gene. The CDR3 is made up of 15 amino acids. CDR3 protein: CATRGGIRNTGELFF. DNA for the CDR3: TGTGCCACCCGGGGGGGCATTCGTAACACCGGGGAGCTGTTTTTT.

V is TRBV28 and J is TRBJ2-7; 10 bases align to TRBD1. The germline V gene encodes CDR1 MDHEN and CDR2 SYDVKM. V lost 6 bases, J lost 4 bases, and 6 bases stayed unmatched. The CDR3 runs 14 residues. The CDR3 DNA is TGTGCCAGCAGACCCGGGACAGGGGTGTACGAGCAGTACTTC. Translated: CASRPGTGVYEQYF.

Written as DNA, the CDR3 is TGTGCCAGCAAGTGGGTTGGTAGCATCACCGGGGAGCTGTTTTTT. Encoded protein: CASKWVGSITGELFF. The rearrangement links TRBV6-6 to TRBJ2-2; D not resolved. The V gene lost 7 bases and the J gene lost 4 bases, with 16 bases spanning the gap. Germline V gene sequence: CDR1 MNHNY, CDR2 SVGAGI (reference sequence). The CDR3 runs 15 residues.

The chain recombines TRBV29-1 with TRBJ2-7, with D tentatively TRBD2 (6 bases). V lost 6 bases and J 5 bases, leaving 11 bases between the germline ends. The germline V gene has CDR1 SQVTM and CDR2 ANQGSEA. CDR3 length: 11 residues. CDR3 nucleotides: TGCAGCGTGGTAGCGGACCACGAGCAGTACTTC. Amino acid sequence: CSVVADHEQYF.

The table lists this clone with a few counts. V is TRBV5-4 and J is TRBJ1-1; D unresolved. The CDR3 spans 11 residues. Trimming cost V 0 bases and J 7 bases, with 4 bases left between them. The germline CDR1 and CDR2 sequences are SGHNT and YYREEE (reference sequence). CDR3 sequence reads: CASSLDSEAFF. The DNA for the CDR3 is TGTGCCAGCAGCTTGGACAGTGAAGCTTTCTTT.

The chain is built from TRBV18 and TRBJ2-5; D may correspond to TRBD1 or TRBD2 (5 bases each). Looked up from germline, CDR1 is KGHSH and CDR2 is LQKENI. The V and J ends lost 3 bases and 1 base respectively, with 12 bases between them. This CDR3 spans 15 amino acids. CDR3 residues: CASSPAGATQETQYF. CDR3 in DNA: TGTGCCAGCTCACCCGCCGGGGCCACCCAAGAGACCCAGTACTTC.

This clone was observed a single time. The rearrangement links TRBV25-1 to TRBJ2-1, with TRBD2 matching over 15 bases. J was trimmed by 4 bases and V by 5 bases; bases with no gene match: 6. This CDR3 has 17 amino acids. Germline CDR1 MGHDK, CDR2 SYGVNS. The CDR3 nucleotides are TGTGCCAGCAGTCAAGGACTAGCGGGAGGGCCGTACAATGAGCAGTTCTTC. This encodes CASSQGLAGGPYNEQFF.

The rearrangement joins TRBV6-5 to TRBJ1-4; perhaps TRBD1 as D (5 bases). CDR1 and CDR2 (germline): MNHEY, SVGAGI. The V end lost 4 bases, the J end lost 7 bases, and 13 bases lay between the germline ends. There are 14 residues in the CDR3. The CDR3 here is CASSFGGTAEKLFF. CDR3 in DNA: TGTGCCAGCAGTTTTGGAGGGACCGCTGAAAAACTGTTTTTT.

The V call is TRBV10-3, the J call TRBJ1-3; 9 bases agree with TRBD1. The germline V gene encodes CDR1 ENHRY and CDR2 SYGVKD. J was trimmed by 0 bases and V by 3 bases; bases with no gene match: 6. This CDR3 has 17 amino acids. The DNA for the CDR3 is TGTGCCATCAGTGAAGGGGACAGGGAAATCTCTGGAAACACCATATATTTT. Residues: CAISEGDREISGNTIYF.

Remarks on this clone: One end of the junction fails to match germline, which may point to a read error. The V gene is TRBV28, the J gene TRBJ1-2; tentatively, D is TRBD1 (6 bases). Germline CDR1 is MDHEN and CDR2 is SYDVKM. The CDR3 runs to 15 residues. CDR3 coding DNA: TGTGCCAGCAGGGCCGGACAGAACCTAAACTATGTCTACACCTTC. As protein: CASRAGQNLNYVYTF.

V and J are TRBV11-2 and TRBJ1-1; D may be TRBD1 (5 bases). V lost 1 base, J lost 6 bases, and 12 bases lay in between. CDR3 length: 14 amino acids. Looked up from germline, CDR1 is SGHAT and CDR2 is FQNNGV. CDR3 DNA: TGTGCCAGCAGCTTAGTGGGCAGGGATCCTGAAGCTTTCTTT. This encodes CASSLVGRDPEAFF.

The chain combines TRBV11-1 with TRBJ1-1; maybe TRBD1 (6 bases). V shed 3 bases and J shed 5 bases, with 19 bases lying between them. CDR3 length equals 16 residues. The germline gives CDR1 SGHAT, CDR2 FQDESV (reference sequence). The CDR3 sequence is CASSFRGALGRTEAFF. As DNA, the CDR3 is TGTGCCAGCAGCTTTCGGGGGGCGCTGGGGCGTACTGAAGCTTTCTTT.

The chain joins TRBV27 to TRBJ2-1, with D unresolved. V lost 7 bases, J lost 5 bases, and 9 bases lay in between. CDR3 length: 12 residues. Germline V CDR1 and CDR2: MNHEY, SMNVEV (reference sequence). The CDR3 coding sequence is TGTGCCAGCAAAAACGACCACAATGAGCAGTTCTTC. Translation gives CASKNDHNEQFF.

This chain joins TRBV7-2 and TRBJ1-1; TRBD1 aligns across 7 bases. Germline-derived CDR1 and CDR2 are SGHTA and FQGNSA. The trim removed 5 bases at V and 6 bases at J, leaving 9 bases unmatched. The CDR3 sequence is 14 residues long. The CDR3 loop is CASSAPGGFAEAFF. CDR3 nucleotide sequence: TGTGCCAGCAGCGCCCCAGGGGGATTCGCTGAAGCTTTCTTT.